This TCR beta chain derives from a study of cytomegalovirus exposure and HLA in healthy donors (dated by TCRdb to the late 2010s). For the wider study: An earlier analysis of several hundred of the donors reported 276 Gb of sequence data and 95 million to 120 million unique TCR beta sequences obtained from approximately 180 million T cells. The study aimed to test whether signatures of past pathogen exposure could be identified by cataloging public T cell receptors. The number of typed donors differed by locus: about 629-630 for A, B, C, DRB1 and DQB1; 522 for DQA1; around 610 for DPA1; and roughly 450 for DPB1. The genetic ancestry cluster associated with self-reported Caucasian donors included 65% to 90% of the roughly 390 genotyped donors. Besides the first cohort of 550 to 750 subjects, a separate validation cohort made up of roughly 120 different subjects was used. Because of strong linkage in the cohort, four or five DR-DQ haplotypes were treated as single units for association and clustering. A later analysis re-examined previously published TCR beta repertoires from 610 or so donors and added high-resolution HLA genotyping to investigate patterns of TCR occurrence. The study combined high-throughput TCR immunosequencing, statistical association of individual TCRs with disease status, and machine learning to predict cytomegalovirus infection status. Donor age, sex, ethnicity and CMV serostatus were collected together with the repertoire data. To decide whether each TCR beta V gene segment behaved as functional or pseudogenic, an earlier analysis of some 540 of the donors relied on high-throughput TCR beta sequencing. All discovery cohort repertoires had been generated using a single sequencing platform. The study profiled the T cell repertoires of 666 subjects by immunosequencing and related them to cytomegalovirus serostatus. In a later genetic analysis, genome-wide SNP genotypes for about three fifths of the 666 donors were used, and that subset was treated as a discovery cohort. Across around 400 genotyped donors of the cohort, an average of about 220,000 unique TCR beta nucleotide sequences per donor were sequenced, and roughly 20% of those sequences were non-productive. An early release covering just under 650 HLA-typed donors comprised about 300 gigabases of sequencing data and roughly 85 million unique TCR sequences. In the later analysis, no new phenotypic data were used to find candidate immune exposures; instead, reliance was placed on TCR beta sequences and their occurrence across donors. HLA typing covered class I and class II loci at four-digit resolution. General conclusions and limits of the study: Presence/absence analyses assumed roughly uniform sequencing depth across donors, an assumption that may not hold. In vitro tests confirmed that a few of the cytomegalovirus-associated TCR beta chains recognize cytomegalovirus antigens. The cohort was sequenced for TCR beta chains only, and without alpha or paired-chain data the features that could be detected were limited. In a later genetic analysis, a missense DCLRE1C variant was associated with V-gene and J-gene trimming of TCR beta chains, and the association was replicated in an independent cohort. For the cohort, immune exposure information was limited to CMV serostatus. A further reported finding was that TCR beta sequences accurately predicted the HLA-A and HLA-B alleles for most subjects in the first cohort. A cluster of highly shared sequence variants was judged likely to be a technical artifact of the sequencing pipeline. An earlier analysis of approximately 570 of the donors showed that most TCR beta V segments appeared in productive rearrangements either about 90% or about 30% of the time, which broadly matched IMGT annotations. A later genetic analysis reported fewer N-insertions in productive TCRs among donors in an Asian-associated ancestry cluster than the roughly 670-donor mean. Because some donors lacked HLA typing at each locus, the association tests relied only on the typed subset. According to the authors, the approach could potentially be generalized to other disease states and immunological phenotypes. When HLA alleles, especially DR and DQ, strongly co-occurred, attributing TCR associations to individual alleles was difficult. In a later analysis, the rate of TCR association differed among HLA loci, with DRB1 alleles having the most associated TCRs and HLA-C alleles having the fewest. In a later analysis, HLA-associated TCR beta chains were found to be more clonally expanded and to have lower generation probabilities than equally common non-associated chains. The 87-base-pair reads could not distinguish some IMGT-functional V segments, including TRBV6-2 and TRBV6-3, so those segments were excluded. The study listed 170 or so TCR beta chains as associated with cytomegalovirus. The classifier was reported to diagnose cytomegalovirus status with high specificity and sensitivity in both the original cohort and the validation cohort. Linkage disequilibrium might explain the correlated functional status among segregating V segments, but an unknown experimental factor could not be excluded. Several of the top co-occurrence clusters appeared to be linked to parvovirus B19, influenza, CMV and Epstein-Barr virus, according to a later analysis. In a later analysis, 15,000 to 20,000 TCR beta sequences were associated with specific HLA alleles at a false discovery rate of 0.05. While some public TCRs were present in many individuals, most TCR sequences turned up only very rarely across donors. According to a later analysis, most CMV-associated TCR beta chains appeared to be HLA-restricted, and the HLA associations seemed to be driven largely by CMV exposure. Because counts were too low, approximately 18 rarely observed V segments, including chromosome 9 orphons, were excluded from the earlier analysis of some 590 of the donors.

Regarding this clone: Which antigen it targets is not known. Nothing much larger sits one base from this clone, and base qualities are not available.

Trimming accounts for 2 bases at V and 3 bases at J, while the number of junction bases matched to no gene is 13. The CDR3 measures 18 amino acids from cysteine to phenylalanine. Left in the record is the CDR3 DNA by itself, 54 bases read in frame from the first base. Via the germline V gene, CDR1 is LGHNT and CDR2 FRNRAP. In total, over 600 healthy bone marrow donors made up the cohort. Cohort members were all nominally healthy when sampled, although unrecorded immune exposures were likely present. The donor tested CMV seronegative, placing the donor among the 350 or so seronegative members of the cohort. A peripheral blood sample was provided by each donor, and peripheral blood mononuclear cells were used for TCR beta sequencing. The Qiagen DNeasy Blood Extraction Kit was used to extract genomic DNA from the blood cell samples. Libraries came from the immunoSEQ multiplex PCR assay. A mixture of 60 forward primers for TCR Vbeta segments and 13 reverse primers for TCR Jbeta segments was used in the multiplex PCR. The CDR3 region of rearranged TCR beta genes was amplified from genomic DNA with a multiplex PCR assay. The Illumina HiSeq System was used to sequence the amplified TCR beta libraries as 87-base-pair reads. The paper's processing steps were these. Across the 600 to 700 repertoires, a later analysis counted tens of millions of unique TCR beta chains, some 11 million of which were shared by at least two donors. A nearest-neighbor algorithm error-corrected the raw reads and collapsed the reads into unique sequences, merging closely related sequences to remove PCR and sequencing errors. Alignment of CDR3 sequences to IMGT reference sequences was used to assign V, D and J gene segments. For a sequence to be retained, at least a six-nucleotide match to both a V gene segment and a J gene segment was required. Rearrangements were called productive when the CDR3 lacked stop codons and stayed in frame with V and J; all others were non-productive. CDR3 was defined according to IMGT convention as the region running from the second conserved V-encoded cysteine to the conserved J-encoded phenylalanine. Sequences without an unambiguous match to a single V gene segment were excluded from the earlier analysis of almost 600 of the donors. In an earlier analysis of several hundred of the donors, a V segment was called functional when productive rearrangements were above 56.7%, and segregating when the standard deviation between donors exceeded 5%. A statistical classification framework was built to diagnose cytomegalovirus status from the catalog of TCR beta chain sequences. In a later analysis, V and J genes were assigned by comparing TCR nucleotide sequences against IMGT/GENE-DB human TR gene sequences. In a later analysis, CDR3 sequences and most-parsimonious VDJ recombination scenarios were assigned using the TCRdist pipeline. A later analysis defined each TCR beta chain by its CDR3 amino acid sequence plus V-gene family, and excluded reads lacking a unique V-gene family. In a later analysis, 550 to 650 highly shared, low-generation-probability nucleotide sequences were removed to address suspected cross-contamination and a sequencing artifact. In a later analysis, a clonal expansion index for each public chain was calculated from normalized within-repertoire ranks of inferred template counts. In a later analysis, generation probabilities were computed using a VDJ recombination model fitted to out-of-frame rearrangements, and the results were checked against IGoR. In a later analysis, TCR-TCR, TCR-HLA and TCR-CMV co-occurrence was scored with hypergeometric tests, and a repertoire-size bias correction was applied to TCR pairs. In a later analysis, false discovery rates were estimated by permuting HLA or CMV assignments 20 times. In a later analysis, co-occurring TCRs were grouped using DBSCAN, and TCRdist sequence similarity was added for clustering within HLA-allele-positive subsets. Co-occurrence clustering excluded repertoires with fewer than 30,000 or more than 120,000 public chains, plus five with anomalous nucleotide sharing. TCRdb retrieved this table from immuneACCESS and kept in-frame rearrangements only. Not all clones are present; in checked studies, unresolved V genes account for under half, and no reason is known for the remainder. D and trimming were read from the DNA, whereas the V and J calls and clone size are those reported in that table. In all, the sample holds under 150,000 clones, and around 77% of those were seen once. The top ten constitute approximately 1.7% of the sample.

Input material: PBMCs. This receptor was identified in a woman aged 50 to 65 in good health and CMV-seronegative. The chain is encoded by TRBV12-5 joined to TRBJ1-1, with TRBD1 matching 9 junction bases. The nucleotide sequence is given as TGTGCTAGTGGTTTGCCCACCTCCGGGACAGGGACGTACACTGAAGCTTTCTTT. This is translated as CASGLPTSGTGTYTEAFF.